This TCR beta chain was captured by sequencing in a study of blood T cell repertoires in COVID-19. CDR1 is SEHNR, CDR2 FQNEAQ, per germline (reference sequence). Trimming removed 3 bases from V and 4 bases from J; junction bases left unmatched: 9. This CDR3 region has 16 residues. Assay: immunoSEQ multiplex PCR; the TCRdb copy retains only in-frame clones and omits some. The sample lists some 120,000 clones; around three quarters were seen once. The TCR sequence derives from a man aged 35 to 55 with active or convalescent COVID-19. The sequenced material came from peripheral blood. V is TRBV7-9 and J is TRBJ2-7, with 10 bases fitting TRBD2. CDR3 nucleotide sequence: TGTGCCAGCAGCTTTTTTCTAGCGGGGGCTGGGTACGAGCAGTACTTC. Protein: CASSFFLAGAGYEQYF.